Listed below are T cell receptor beta chains from one sample, sequenced in a study of T cells after yellow fever vaccination. TCRdb used MiXCR to reprocess the 5' RACE reads, holding one entry per CDR3 protein. The profile shows about 630,000 distinct CDR3 sequences, roughly an eighth of them singletons. The starting material was PBMCs, obtained on the day of the yellow fever booster vaccination. Every receptor here comes from a man in his thirties or forties who received the YFV17D yellow fever vaccine. Each CDR3 is given with its conserved first and last residue. A D gene is named only where the DNA matches it firmly. The size field is filled for only some rows; it gives once, few, many or a size class.

clone_size,v_call,cdr3_length,j_call,d_call,cdr3_nt,cdr3_aa
NA,TRBV29-1,13,TRBJ2-3,NA,TGCAGCGTTGAAGCGGGTAGCACAGATACGCAGTATTTT,CSVEAGSTDTQYF
few,TRBV29-1,15,TRBJ2-5,NA,TGCAGCGTTGATTTGGGGTCGCGGACACAAGAGACCCAGTACTTC,CSVDLGSRTQETQYF
NA,TRBV18,15,TRBJ1-2,TRBD1,TGTGCCAGCTCACCGAACAGGGGGCAGGACTATGGCTACACCTTC,CASSPNRGQDYGYTF
few,TRBV20-1,13,TRBJ2-7,NA,TGCAGTGCATGGACACCCCCCTTGGGGGAGCAGTACTTC,CSAWTPPLGEQYF
many,TRBV27,14,TRBJ2-7,TRBD1,TGTGCCAGCAGTCCCGGGACAGCGATCTACGAGCAGTACTTC,CASSPGTAIYEQYF
NA,TRBV20-1,15,TRBJ2-7,NA,TGCAGTGCTAGTCTCTCGCGGCGGAAGAACGACGAGCAGTACTTC,CSASLSRRKNDEQYF
NA,TRBV18,17,TRBJ2-1,TRBD2,TGTGCCAGCTCAGATAATAGCGGGAGGGACTCCTACAATGAGCAGTTCTTC,CASSDNSGRDSYNEQFF
few,TRBV11-2,14,TRBJ2-1,NA,TGTGCCAGCAGCTTAGAAGTCGGGCGGGGTTCCCAGTTCTTC,CASSLEVGRGSQFF
NA,TRBV27,14,TRBJ1-2,NA,TGTGCCAGCAGTTTATCTAGCAGAGACGATGGCTACACCTTC,CASSLSSRDDGYTF
few,TRBV5-1,16,TRBJ2-3,TRBD2,TGCGCCAGCAGTTCGGGGGCTAGCGGGGGCCCGATTTCGCAGTATTTT,CASSSGASGGPISQYF